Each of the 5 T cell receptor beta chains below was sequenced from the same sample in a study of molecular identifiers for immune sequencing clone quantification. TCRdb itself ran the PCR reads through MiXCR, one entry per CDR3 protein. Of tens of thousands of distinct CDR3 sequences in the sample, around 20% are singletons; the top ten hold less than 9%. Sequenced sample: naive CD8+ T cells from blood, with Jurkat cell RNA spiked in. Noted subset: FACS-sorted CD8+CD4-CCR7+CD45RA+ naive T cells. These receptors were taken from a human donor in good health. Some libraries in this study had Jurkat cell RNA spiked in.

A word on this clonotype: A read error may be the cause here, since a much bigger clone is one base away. CDR3 DNA: TGCAGTGATAGATCCGGGGGCGCGTCCCCAAGCTCCTACGAGCAGTACTTC. Protein: CSDRSGGASPSSYEQYF. The chain couples TRBV20-1 to TRBJ2-7; D possibly matches TRBD1 or TRBD2 (6 bases each). The CDR3 spans 17 residues. Per the germline V gene, CDR1 is DFQATT and CDR2 is SNEGSKA (reference sequence).

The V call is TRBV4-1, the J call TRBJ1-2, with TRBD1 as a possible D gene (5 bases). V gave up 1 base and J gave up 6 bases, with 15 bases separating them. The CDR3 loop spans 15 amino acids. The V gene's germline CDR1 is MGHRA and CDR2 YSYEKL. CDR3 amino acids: CASSQGAGRWDGYTF. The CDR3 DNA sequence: TGCGCCAGCAGCCAAGGGGCAGGGAGATGGGATGGCTACACCTTC.

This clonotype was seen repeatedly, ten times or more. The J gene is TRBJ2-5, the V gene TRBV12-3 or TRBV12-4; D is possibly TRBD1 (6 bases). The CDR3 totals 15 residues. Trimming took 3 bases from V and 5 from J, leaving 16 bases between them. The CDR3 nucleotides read TGTGCCAGCAGTTTTTCAGGGGCTGTGGGGGAGACCCAGTACTTC. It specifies CASSFSGAVGETQYF.

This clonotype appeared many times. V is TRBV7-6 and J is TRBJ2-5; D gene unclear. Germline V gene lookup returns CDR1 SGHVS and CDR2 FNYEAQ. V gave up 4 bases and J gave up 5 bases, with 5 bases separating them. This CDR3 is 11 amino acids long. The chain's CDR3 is CASSSRETQYF. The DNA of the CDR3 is TGTGCCAGCAGCTCGCGGGAGACCCAGTACTTC.

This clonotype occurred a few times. CDR3 nucleotide sequence: TGTGCCAGCAGCCCCCGGCTTGGACATCAGCCCCAGCATTTT. Its translation is CASSPRLGHQPQHF. This rearrangement joins TRBV3-1 to TRBJ1-5; D is undetermined. V lost 4 bases and J 5 bases, leaving 12 bases between the germline ends. From germline, CDR1 is LGHDT and CDR2 YNNKEL (reference sequence). The CDR3 covers 14 residues.